In this sample, the clone carrying this TCR beta chain turned up many times. Trimming took 0 bases from V and 2 from J, leaving 9 bases between them. The CDR3 has 14 residues. Germline CDR1 and CDR2: SGHKS and YYEKEE (reference sequence). This specimen belongs to a study of molecular identifiers for immune sequencing clone quantification. TCRdb ran MiXCR on the PCR reads and lists one entry per CDR3 protein. Of around 320,000 distinct CDR3 sequences listed, under 25% are singletons. The sequenced sample consisted of naive CD8+ T cells from blood, with Jurkat cell RNA spiked in. Subset specified: FACS-sorted CD8+CD4-CCR7+CD45RA+ naive T cells. This chain links TRBV5-5 with TRBJ2-7; D is perhaps TRBD2 (5 bases). The TCR comes from a human donor in good health. Some libraries in this study had Jurkat cell RNA spiked in. DNA for the CDR3: TGTGCCAGCAGCTTGGGAGGGAAGGCCTACGAGCAGTACTTC. It yields the protein CASSLGGKAYEQYF.